These T cell receptor beta chains were read from a single sample in a study of blood T cell repertoires in COVID-19. This table comes from immunoSEQ multiplex PCR, and its TCRdb copy is limited to in-frame clones, with some not included. This repertoire shows more than 250,000 clones, around nine tenths found once; its top ten account for 1%. The sequenced sample was peripheral blood. The receptor source for this set is a man in his fifties or sixties with active or convalescent COVID-19. Each CDR3 is given with its conserved first and last residue.

j_call | v_call | cdr3_aa
TRBJ2-7 | TRBV6-5 | CASSYGGHTYEQYF
TRBJ1-2 | TRBV7-2 | CASSHGPGDYGYTF
TRBJ1-4 | TRBV2 | CASSLTSRDTIFF
TRBJ2-7 | TRBV6-6 | CASRSGTGGLYEQYF
TRBJ2-7 | TRBV7-8 | CASSFRLNSDQSSYEQYF
TRBJ1-1 | TRBV6-4 | CASRTEGRATEAFF
TRBJ1-4 | TRBV9 | CASSTTGSVGEKLFF
TRBJ1-5 | TRBV27 | CASRLLGAAQPQHF
TRBJ1-1 | TRBV2 | CASRGAGGTEAFF
TRBJ2-1 | TRBV30 | CAWSLTGTSGIYEQFF
TRBJ2-2 | TRBV2 | CASRQLAGRAGELFF
TRBJ2-7 | TRBV5-4 | CASSSQGGPYEQYF
TRBJ2-3 | TRBV19 | CASSINSGRPDTQYF
TRBJ2-2 | TRBV24-1 | CATSDLGAGETGELFF
TRBJ1-1 | TRBV19 | CASGTGRFYTEAFF
TRBJ2-7 | TRBV28 | CASRGVEQYF
TRBJ1-4 | TRBV2 | CASSPRVATNEKLFF
TRBJ1-2 | TRBV18 | CASSPTPRDYNYGYTF
TRBJ1-1 | TRBV5-6 | CASSLGRVFTEAFF
TRBJ1-6 | TRBV27 | CASSFITGLNSPLHF
TRBJ1-6 | TRBV27 | CASSSKTGTPDPLHF
TRBJ1-2 | TRBV24-1 | CATSDPGTGEGYTF
TRBJ1-4 | TRBV6-1 | CASSDMDSAVATNEKLFF
TRBJ1-1 | TRBV5-1 | CASSLSPRGMAEAFF
TRBJ2-5 | TRBV27 | CASSFRGQETQYF
TRBJ1-1 | TRBV6-5 | CASSIGTGGTEAFF
TRBJ2-1 | TRBV9 | CASSSGLAPYNEQFF
TRBJ1-6 | TRBV7-8 | CASSLGQNSPLHF
TRBJ2-1 | TRBV21-1 | CASRPTSGSSRQGEQFF
TRBJ2-1 | TRBV5-1 | CASSLYPSAGVENEQFF
TRBJ1-6 | TRBV7-9 | CASSLRSGQGARSPLHF
TRBJ1-1 | TRBV5-6 | CASRPGQNTEAFF
TRBJ2-5 | TRBV10-3 | CAISEPSQTGQETQYF
TRBJ2-7 | TRBV4-2 | CASSQESTSYEQYF
TRBJ2-3 | TRBV5-5 | CASSLARGTDSTDTQYF
TRBJ2-1 | TRBV5-1 | CASSLDFTGHEQFF
TRBJ2-5 | TRBV29-1 | CSVAIQGITYQETQYF
TRBJ2-5 | TRBV27 | CASRYLQETQYF
TRBJ1-2 | TRBV9 | CASSGQQGYYGYTF
TRBJ2-1 | TRBV2 | CASRRAGGTGEQFF
TRBJ1-5 | TRBV19 | CASSIIREGGQPQHF
TRBJ2-5 | TRBV7-2 | CASSPHRQETQYF
TRBJ2-7 | TRBV25-1 | CASSEATGTYEQYF
TRBJ1-1 | TRBV5-4 | CASRTDRNTEAFF
TRBJ2-5 | TRBV5-4 | CASLPGETQYF
TRBJ2-3 | TRBV24-1 | CATQDPGTDTQYF
TRBJ1-4 | TRBV15 | CATSRSGVIDEKLFF
TRBJ2-5 | TRBV24-1 | CATSDLRRGGVGETQYF
TRBJ1-1 | TRBV29-1 | CSVGTTLQGNTEAFF
TRBJ2-2 | TRBV7-8 | CASSFYQGVAGELFF